The source of this TCR beta chain is a study of OX40 agonist ivuxolimab in advanced cancers. Study details: Prior anti-PD-1, anti-PD-L1 or anti-CTLA-4 therapy was allowed; around 40% had some.

Clones were read by immunoSEQ multiplex PCR, and TCRdb kept only the in-frame ones, dropping some. The repertoire consists of approximately 72,000 clones, with approximately 86% occurring once and the leading ten covering approximately 0.86%. This clone was found once. The receptor's source is an adult with an advanced solid tumor such as melanoma, head and neck, liver or kidney cancer. Sample: CD4+ or CD8+ T cells sorted from blood, taken in a trial of the OX40 agonist ivuxolimab.

The CDR3 region has the DNA TGTGCCACCACGGACCCCTCCGCTGGCTACACCTTC. It encodes CATTDPSAGYTF. The J gene is TRBJ1-2, the V gene TRBV6-5; D uncertain. Trimming removed 10 bases at V and 7 bases at J, with 16 bases between. Germline V gene sequence: CDR1 MNHEY, CDR2 SVGAGI. The CDR3 is made up of 12 amino acids.